This T cell receptor beta chain was profiled in a study of T-cell memory formation after mild COVID-19. TCRdb re-derived calls from the 5' RACE reads in MiXCR, one entry per CDR3 protein. The data contain about 110,000 distinct CDR3 sequences, around 12% of them seen just once; the ten biggest clones take up 27%. Per germline, CDR1 SGHRS and CDR2 YFSETQ. The CDR3 runs 14 residues. V was pared by 4 bases and J by 0 bases, with 3 bases of the junction left unmatched. This clonotype was picked up a small number of times. This clonotype was obtained from an adult woman who had mild COVID-19 (a few samples of this study predate the infection). Cell type and time point are not known. V and J are TRBV5-1 and TRBJ1-1; 7 bases agree with TRBD1. Material: PBMCs or a T cell subset sorted from them (not recorded which). CDR3 residues: CASSRQGVNTEAFF. The CDR3 bases are TGCGCCAGCAGCCGACAGGGAGTGAACACTGAAGCTTTCTTT.